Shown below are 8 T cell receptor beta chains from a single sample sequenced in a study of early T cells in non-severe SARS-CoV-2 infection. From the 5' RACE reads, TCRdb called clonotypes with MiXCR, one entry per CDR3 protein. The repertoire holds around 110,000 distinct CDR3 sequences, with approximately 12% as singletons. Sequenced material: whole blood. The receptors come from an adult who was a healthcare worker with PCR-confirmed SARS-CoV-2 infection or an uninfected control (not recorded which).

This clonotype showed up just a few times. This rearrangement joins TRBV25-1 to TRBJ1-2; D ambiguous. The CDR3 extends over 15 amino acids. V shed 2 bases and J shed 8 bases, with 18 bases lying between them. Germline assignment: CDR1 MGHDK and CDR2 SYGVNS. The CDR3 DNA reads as TGTGCCAGCAGTGAACCCTCCCCGCTGCCTGGGGGCTACACCTTC. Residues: CASSEPSPLPGGYTF.

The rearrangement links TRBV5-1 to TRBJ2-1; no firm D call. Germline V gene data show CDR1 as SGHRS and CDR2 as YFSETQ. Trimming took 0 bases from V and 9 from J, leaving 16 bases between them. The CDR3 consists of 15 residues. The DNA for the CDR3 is TGCGCCAGCAGCTTGGAGGCTAGTTTGGTCGGTGAGCAGTTCTTC. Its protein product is CASSLEASLVGEQFF.

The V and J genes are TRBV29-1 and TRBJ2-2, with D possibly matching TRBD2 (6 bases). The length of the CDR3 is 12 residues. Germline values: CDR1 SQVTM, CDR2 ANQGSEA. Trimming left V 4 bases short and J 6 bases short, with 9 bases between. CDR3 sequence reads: CSVAWRAGELFF. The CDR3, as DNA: TGCAGCGTTGCGTGGAGGGCCGGGGAGCTGTTTTTT.

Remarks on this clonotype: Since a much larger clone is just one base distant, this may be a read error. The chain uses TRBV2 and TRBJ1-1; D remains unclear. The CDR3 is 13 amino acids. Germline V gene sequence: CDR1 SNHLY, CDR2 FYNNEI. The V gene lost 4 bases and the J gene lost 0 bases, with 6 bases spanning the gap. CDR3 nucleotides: TGTGCCAGCAGTGTAGCGCTGAACACTGAAGCTTTCTTT. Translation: CASSVALNTEAFF.

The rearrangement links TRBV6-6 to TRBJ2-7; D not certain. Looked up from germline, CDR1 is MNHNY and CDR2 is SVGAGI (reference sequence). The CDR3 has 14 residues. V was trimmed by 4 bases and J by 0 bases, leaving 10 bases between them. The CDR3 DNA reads TGTGCCAGCAGTTCGACGGAAAGCTCCTACGAGCAGTACTTC. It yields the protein CASSSTESSYEQYF.

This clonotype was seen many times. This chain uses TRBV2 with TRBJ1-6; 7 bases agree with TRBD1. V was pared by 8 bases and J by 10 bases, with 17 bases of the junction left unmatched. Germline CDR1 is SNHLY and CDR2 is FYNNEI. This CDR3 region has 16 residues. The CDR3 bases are TGTGCCAGCTGCTTTTCAGACAGACAGGGAGAATCACCCCTCCACTTT. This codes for CASCFSDRQGESPLHF. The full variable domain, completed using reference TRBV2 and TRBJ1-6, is EPEVTQTPSHQVTQMGQEVILRCVPISNHLYFYWYRQILGQKVEFLVSFYNNEISEKSEIFDDQFSVERPDGSNFTLKIRSTKLEDSAMYFCASCFSDRQGESPLHFGNGTRLTVT.

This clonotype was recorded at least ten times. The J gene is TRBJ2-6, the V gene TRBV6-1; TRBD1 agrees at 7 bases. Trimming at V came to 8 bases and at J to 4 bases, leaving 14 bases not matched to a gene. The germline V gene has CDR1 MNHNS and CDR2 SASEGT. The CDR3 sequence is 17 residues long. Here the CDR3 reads CASGNFRGTAGANVLTF. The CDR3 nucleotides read TGTGCCAGCGGTAACTTTAGGGGGACAGCGGGGGCCAACGTCCTGACTTTC.

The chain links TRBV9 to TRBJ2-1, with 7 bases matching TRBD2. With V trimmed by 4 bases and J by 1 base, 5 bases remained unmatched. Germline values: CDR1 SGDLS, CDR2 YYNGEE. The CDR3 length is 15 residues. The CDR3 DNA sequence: TGTGCCAGCAGCAAGCGGGACGCTTCCTACAATGAGCAGTTCTTC. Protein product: CASSKRDASYNEQFF. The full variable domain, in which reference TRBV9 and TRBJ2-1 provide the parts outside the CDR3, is DSGVTQTPKHLITATGQRVTLRCSPRSGDLSVYWYQQSLDQGLQFLIQYYNGEERAKGNILERFSAQQFPDLHSELNLSSLELGDSALYFCASSKRDASYNEQFFGPGTRLTVL.